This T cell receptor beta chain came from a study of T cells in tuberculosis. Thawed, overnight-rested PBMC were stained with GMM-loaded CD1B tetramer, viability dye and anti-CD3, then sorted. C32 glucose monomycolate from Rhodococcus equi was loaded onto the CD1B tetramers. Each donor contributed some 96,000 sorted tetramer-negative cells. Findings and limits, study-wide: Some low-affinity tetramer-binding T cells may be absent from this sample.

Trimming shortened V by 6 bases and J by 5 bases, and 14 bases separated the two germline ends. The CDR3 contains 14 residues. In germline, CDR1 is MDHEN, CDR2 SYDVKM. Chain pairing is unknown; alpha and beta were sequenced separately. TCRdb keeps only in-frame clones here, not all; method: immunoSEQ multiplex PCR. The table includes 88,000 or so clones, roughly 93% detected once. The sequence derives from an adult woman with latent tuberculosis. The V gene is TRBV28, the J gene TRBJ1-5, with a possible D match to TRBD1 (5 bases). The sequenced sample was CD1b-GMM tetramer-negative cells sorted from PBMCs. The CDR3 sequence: CASSQTGSDQPQHF. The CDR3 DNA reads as TGTGCCAGCAGCCAAACAGGTTCCGATCAGCCCCAGCATTTT. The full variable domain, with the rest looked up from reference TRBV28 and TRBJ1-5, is DVKVTQSSRYLVKRTGEKVFLECVQDMDHENMFWYRQDPGLGLRLIYFSYDVKMKEKGDIPEGYSVSREKKERFSLILESASTNQTSMYLCASSQTGSDQPQHFGDGTRLSIL.